A single sample gave rise to the 14 T cell receptor beta chains below, sequenced in a study of blood T cells in healthy people across ages. A sample-barcoded 5' primer and a J-beta primer mix were used in a second PCR of roughly 7 to 11 cycles. TCRdb called the 5' RACE reads again in MiXCR, with one record for every CDR3 protein. The sample has 1.5 million or so distinct CDR3 sequences; roughly 45% are singletons. Sequenced sample: blood. These receptors all stem from a woman between 18 and 30 years old in good health.

This clonotype has a handful of counts. The rearrangement links TRBV7-2 to TRBJ2-7; D not resolved. V lost 6 bases and J 0 bases, leaving 15 bases between the germline ends. Germline CDR1 reads SGHTA; CDR2 reads FQGNSA. There are 15 residues in the CDR3. This chain's CDR3 is CASSLGAVISYEQYF. The CDR3 nucleotides read TGTGCCAGCAGTCTTGGCGCCGTAATCTCCTACGAGCAGTACTTC.

The CDR3 sequence: CASTEVHSTDTQYF. The CDR3 region has the DNA TGTGCCAGCACGGAGGTCCACAGCACAGATACGCAGTATTTT. This chain joins TRBV5-5 and TRBJ2-3; tentative D call: TRBD2 (5 bases). The CDR3 contains 14 residues. Germline assignment: CDR1 SGHKS and CDR2 YYEKEE (reference sequence). The V end lost 6 bases, the J end lost 0 bases, and 11 bases lay between the germline ends.

This clonotype was seen only a few times. The chain joins TRBV15 to TRBJ1-4; D possibly corresponds to TRBD1 (6 bases). With 1 base removed from V and 8 bases from J, the gap between germline ends came to 14 bases. The CDR3 contains 15 residues. Germline-derived CDR1 and CDR2 are LNHNV and YYDKDF (reference sequence). The CDR3 coding sequence is TGTGCCACCAGCAGAGGTACGGGGGCAAGCGAAAAACTGTTTTTT. It is translated as CATSRGTGASEKLFF.

The chain uses TRBV21-1 and TRBJ1-1; the D call TRBD1 from the table was never checked on the DNA. TRBV21-1 is designated a pseudogene. The CDR3 is 20 amino acids. The CDR3 reads CASSPNRDTAREGMNTEAFF. The CDR3 DNA reads TGTGCCAGCAGTCCTAACCGGGACACGGCCCGCGAGGGCATGAACACTGAAGCTTTCTTT.

The genes are TRBV29-1 and TRBJ2-7, with 8 positions matching TRBD2. The CDR3 length is 13 residues. Losses at the gene ends were 6 bases for V and 2 bases for J; bases not matched to a gene: 6. CDR1 is SQVTM, CDR2 ANQGSEA, per germline. The CDR3, as DNA: TGCAGCGTACCCTCGGGACTAGCCTACGAGCAGTACTTC. Protein: CSVPSGLAYEQYF.

The chain has TRBV4-2 and TRBJ2-1, with D hard to call. Gene TRBJ2-7 matches the end of the DNA better, so the J call may be wrong. There are 16 residues in the CDR3. The germline V gene has CDR1 LGHNA and CDR2 YNFKEQ. The CDR3 reads CASSQGAVASYNEQYF. The CDR3 DNA follows: TGTGCCAGCAGCCAAGGGGCGGTCGCCTCCTACAATGAGCAGTACTTC.

The rearrangement joins TRBV2 to TRBJ1-2; D unresolved. Deletions cut 0 bases from V and 4 bases from J, with 12 bases between. Germline CDR1 is SNHLY and CDR2 is FYNNEI. This CDR3 is 15 amino acids long. The CDR3 DNA sequence: TGTGCCAGCAGTGAAGCGGGATCGGTCGTCTATGGCTACACCTTC. Translation: CASSEAGSVVYGYTF.

This clonotype has just a few counts. The genes are TRBV13 and TRBJ2-1; no definite D call. The CDR3 sequence is 17 residues long. Trimming removed 2 bases at V and 0 bases at J, with 14 bases between. Germline values: CDR1 PRHDT, CDR2 FYEKMQ (reference sequence). CDR3 region: CASSLWGPRSSYNEQFF. CDR3 bases: TGTGCCAGCAGCTTATGGGGTCCTAGGAGCTCCTACAATGAGCAGTTCTTC. The whole variable domain, remainder taken from reference TRBV13 and TRBJ2-1, is AAGVIQSPRHLIKEKRETATLKCYPIPRHDTVYWYQQGPGQDPQFLISFYEKMQSDKGSIPDRFSAQQFSDYHSELNMSSLELGDSALYFCASSLWGPRSSYNEQFFGPGTRLTVL.

The rearrangement links TRBV7-3 to TRBJ2-3; TRBD1 might be the D (7 bases). Between the trimmed V and J ends, which lost 2 bases and 4 bases, there was a span of 19 bases. The length of the CDR3 is 17 residues. Germline CDR1 and CDR2: SGHTA and FQGTGA. The CDR3 DNA follows: TGTGCCAGCAGCTTATCAGGGGGGCCGGGCTTAGCAGATACGCAGTATTTT. Its translation is CASSLSGGPGLADTQYF.

This rearrangement joins TRBV10-3 to TRBJ1-2, with D perhaps matching TRBD1 (5 bases). The V and J ends lost 11 bases and 0 bases respectively, with 16 bases between them. CDR1 ENHRY and CDR2 SYGVKD come from the germline V gene. The CDR3 has 14 residues. CDR3 nucleotides: TGTGCCGTCGACGGGGGGGTTGCTAACTATGGCTACACCTTC. This encodes CAVDGGVANYGYTF.

Of note for this clonotype: Germline is not matched at one junction end, which may reflect a read error. CDR3 bases: TGTGCCAGCGGTGAGGATACGGGAGAGACCCTCGGCTACACCTTC. It yields the protein CASGEDTGETLGYTF. This chain uses TRBV2 with TRBJ1-2, with D uncertain. Germline V gives CDR1 SNHLY, CDR2 FYNNEI. This CDR3 has 15 residues.

The rearrangement uses TRBV20-1 and TRBJ2-1; D not resolved. The CDR3 is made up of 14 amino acids. Trimming removed 4 bases at V and 3 bases at J, with 13 bases between. Looked up from germline, CDR1 is DFQATT and CDR2 is SNEGSKA (reference sequence). CDR3 bases: TGCAGTGCTATCGCTAGAGAGTACTACAATGAGCAGTTCTTC. This translates into CSAIAREYYNEQFF.

The rearrangement joins TRBV6-6 to TRBJ2-5; the match to TRBD2 covers 11 bases. This CDR3 comprises 15 residues. Trimming cost V 6 bases and J 3 bases; bases outside gene matches: 6. Germline values: CDR1 MNHNY, CDR2 SVGAGI (reference sequence). The CDR3 region is CASSYIAGGKETQYF. Here the CDR3 DNA reads TGTGCCAGCAGCTACATAGCGGGAGGGAAAGAGACCCAGTACTTC.

The chain has TRBV7-9 and TRBJ1-1, with a weak D call TRBD1 (6 bases). CDR3 size: 11 residues. Germline V CDR1 and CDR2: SEHNR, FQNEAQ (reference sequence). Trimming took 10 bases from V and 6 from J, leaving 12 bases between them. CDR3 nucleotide sequence: TGTGCCACTCCGGGGGGGCCTGAAGCTTTCTTT. Encoded protein: CATPGGPEAFF. Full variable domain (outside the CDR3, taken from reference TRBV7-9 and TRBJ1-1): DTGVSQNPRHKITKRGQNVTFRCDPISEHNRLYWYRQTLGQGPEFLTYFQNEAQLEKSRLLSDRFSAERPKGSFSTLEIQRTEQGDSAMYLCATPGGPEAFFGQGTRLTVV.